A selection of T cell receptor beta chains follows, all from one sample in a study of cytomegalovirus exposure and HLA in healthy donors. Clones were sequenced by immunoSEQ multiplex PCR, and TCRdb holds only the in-frame ones, with some missing. The table shows about 110,000 clones, with under 85% occurring only once. The sequencing sample was made of PBMCs. These receptors were taken from a woman aged 45 to 65 in good health and CMV-seropositive. Both conserved end residues are part of each CDR3. Where a row states a size, it is once, few, many or the class of an expanded clone; other rows omit it.

V	J	size	length	CDR3
TRBV7-2	TRBJ1-3	few	13	CASSTGQGTTIYF
TRBV5-1	TRBJ2-1	-	15	CASSWWDRGDNEQFF
TRBV7-2	TRBJ2-5	-	14	CASSSRLARETQYF
TRBV5-6	TRBJ2-7	-	15	CASSSRQGAFNEQYF
TRBV10-3	TRBJ2-2	once	14	CAISGQGHTGELFF
TRBV5-1	TRBJ2-7	-	14	CASSLTPAGYEQYF
TRBV7-9	TRBJ2-7	-	15	CSSSLLGTGGLEQYF
TRBV6-1	TRBJ1-6	-	18	CASSDATGASSYNSPLHF
TRBV5-4	TRBJ1-4	-	14	CASSPGGTNEKLFF
TRBV6-1	TRBJ2-7	-	12	CASSEALDSWVF
TRBV7-9	TRBJ1-2	-	14	CSSSSLTDRDGYTF
TRBV29-1	TRBJ1-5	-	14	CSVWTGGPNQPQHF
TRBV5-4	TRBJ2-2	-	16	CASSVNSGSTTGELFF
TRBV6-1	TRBJ1-2	-	15	CASSDHWTGNYGYTF
TRBV27	TRBJ2-5	-	17	CASSWLAGPLREETQYF
TRBV10-3	TRBJ1-6	-	14	CAIGTGKKDSPLHF
TRBV5-1	TRBJ1-1	-	13	CASSLVVNTEAFF
TRBV18	TRBJ2-3	-	14	CASSLTSGTDTQYF
TRBV6-1	TRBJ2-3	-	14	CASRQAGGLDTQYF
TRBV18	TRBJ2-2	-	17	CASSPPSIAGLTGELFF
TRBV5-6	TRBJ1-1	once	13	CASSLLANTEAFF
TRBV5-5	TRBJ1-3	-	15	CASSSGTGPGNTIYF
TRBV4-1	TRBJ2-7	-	16	CASSPGLAGVSYEQYF
TRBV6-1	TRBJ2-7	-	15	CASSDPGTGFYEQYF
TRBV2	TRBJ2-2	-	15	CASSEKTGNTGELFF
TRBV5-8	TRBJ2-1	-	15	CASSLAVASYNEQFF
TRBV7-9	TRBJ2-1	-	15	CASSPTGLADNEQFF
TRBV13	TRBJ1-5	-	13	CASSLGSNQPQHF
TRBV19	TRBJ1-2	-	13	CASRATGGGGYTF
TRBV5-6	TRBJ1-3	once	16	CASSFWRTGFGNTIYF
TRBV6-1	TRBJ2-7	-	12	CASDGQAYEQYF
TRBV2	TRBJ2-7	-	13	CASSEAQDNEQYF
TRBV6-6	TRBJ2-7	few	14	CASPRWRSSYEQYF
TRBV27	TRBJ2-7	-	17	CASSSTGSAWSSYEQYF
TRBV29-1	TRBJ2-3	-	12	CSVGQGADTQYF